This entry lists 26 T cell receptor beta chains sequenced from one sample in a study of blood T cell repertoires in COVID-19. Data came from immunoSEQ multiplex PCR; TCRdb stores just in-frame clones and leaves some out. The sample has under 300,000 clones; just under 90% are singletons. Sequencing was performed on peripheral blood. These receptors were taken from a woman aged 40 to 55 with acute or convalescent COVID-19.

The chain carries TRBV30 and TRBJ2-1, with TRBD2 as a possible D gene (6 bases). The V end lost 4 bases, the J end lost 6 bases, and 22 bases lay between the germline ends. Germline V gives CDR1 GTSNPN, CDR2 SVGIG (reference sequence). The CDR3 contains 16 residues. CDR3 sequence: CAWTPRRDSTSNEQFF. CDR3 nucleotide sequence: TGTGCCTGGACCCCCAGAAGGGACTCGACTTCCAATGAGCAGTTCTTC.

This chain links TRBV11-2 with TRBJ1-2; 10 nucleotides line up with TRBD1. Germline CDR1 reads SGHAT; CDR2 reads FQNNGV. The V segment lost 6 bases and the J segment 2 bases; nucleotides outside the gene matches: 6. This CDR3 spans 15 amino acids. CDR3 residues: CASRRPGQGNYGYTF. CDR3 DNA sequence: TGTGCCAGCAGACGCCCGGGACAGGGGAACTATGGCTACACCTTC.

The chain is built from TRBV18 and TRBJ1-1; TRBD1 aligns across 7 bases. Losses at the gene ends were 5 bases for V and 1 base for J; bases not matched to a gene: 4. The CDR3 has 14 amino acids. Germline V CDR1 and CDR2: KGHSH, LQKENI. The CDR3 DNA reads TGTGCCAGCTCAGCCCAGGGGGAGAACACTGAAGCTTTCTTT. Translating it yields CASSAQGENTEAFF.

The rearrangement joins TRBV2 to TRBJ2-7; D possibly corresponds to TRBD1 (6 bases). Germline CDR1 reads SNHLY; CDR2 reads FYNNEI. This CDR3 contains 13 residues. V dropped 8 bases and J dropped 0 bases, with 11 bases sitting between them. In DNA, the CDR3 is TGTGCCAGCGGCTGGGACACCTCCTACGAGCAGTACGTC. This encodes CASGWDTSYEQYV.

The CDR3 loop reads CASSLSGGGSPLHF. The CDR3 DNA reads TGTGCCAGCAGTTTATCGGGGGGGGGCTCACCCCTCCACTTT. The V and J genes are TRBV27 and TRBJ1-6; TRBD1 is a possible D gene (6 bases). The germline V gene has CDR1 MNHEY and CDR2 SMNVEV (reference sequence). V was trimmed by 0 bases and J by 10 bases, leaving 10 bases between them. This CDR3 has 14 amino acids.

The V and J genes are TRBV24-1 and TRBJ2-6; TRBD2 is a possible D gene (5 bases). Germline-derived CDR1 and CDR2 are KGHDR and SFDVKD. The CDR3 loop spans 16 amino acids. Trimming cost V 3 bases and J 1 base, with 9 bases left between them. The CDR3 nucleotides are TGTGCCACCAGTGATCCCAGGAGGTCTGGGGCCAACGTCCTGACTTTC. Translating it yields CATSDPRRSGANVLTF.

This rearrangement joins TRBV3-1 (or the pseudogene TRBV3-2) to TRBJ1-4; tentative D call: TRBD1 (6 bases). This CDR3 has 15 residues. V was shortened by 5 bases and J by 7 bases, with 17 bases between the two germline ends. From germline, CDR1 is LGHDT and CDR2 YNNKEL (reference sequence). CDR3 loop: CASSEQGGWSEKLFF. The DNA of the CDR3 is TGTGCCAGCAGCGAACAGGGTGGTTGGAGTGAAAAACTGTTTTTT.

The chain joins TRBV19 to TRBJ1-1; 7 bases line up with TRBD1. The CDR3 runs 16 residues. V was pared by 3 bases and J by 1 base, with 8 bases of the junction left unmatched. The germline CDR1 and CDR2 sequences are LNHDA and SQIVND (reference sequence). The CDR3 DNA follows: TGTGCCAGTAGTATTACTCGGACAGGCCCGAACACTGAAGCTTTCTTT. Protein: CASSITRTGPNTEAFF.

This rearrangement joins TRBV27 to TRBJ2-5, with 11 positions matching TRBD2. The germline gives CDR1 MNHEY, CDR2 SMNVEV (reference sequence). Germline trimming cut 5 bases from V and 6 bases from J; bases unmatched to any gene: 11. CDR3 length: 16 residues. The CDR3 loop reads CASSRLLAGDKKTQYF. CDR3 in DNA: TGTGCCAGCAGTCGACTACTAGCGGGGGACAAAAAGACCCAGTACTTC.

V gene TRBV6-1 combines with J gene TRBJ2-7; 8 bases line up with TRBD2. The V gene's germline CDR1 is MNHNS and CDR2 SASEGT. J lost 3 bases, V lost 4 bases, and 5 bases had no gene match. The CDR3 sequence is 14 residues long. DNA for the CDR3: TGTGCCAGCAGTGCAGCGGGGGCTAGCTACGAGCAGTACGTC. Translated, it gives CASSAAGASYEQYV.

The V call is TRBV19, the J call TRBJ1-6; 7 bases fit TRBD1. Germline-derived CDR1 and CDR2 are LNHDA and SQIVND (reference sequence). The V gene end was trimmed by 3 bases and the J gene end by 7 bases; junction bases not matched to a gene: 3. This CDR3 has 14 amino acids. This CDR3 is CASSMRGPNSPLHF. The CDR3 region has the DNA TGTGCCAGTAGTATGAGGGGGCCGAATTCACCCCTCCACTTT.

V gene TRBV4-1 combines with J gene TRBJ1-5; possibly TRBD1 for D (5 bases). CDR3 length equals 15 residues. Trimming left V 4 bases short and J 0 bases short, with 10 bases between. Germline CDR1 reads MGHRA; CDR2 reads YSYEKL. CDR3 sequence: CASSLGHDSNQPQHF. CDR3 sequence (DNA): TGCGCCAGCAGCCTTGGACATGATAGCAATCAGCCCCAGCATTTT.

V and J are TRBV9 and TRBJ1-5, with D unclear. Trimming took 0 bases from V and 3 from J, leaving 7 bases between them. Germline V gene sequence: CDR1 SGDLS, CDR2 YYNGEE. CDR3 length: 14 amino acids. CDR3 loop: CASSVGQDNQPQHF. CDR3 coding DNA: TGTGCCAGCAGCGTAGGCCAGGACAATCAGCCCCAGCATTTT. Complete variable domain (other parts from reference TRBV9 and TRBJ1-5): DSGVTQTPKHLITATGQRVTLRCSPRSGDLSVYWYQQSLDQGLQFLIQYYNGEERAKGNILERFSAQQFPDLHSELNLSSLELGDSALYFCASSVGQDNQPQHFGDGTRLSIL.

The chain couples TRBV5-4 to TRBJ1-2; a weak D match, TRBD1 (5 bases). The CDR3 covers 13 residues. The V gene lost 3 bases and the J gene lost 7 bases, with 13 bases spanning the gap. The germline gives CDR1 SGHNT, CDR2 YYREEE (reference sequence). The CDR3 DNA reads TGTGCCAGCAGCTGGGACTTCGGGGCTGGCTACACCTTC. This translates into CASSWDFGAGYTF.

The chain links TRBV5-6 to TRBJ1-1, with TRBD1 matching 11 bases. Germline-derived CDR1 and CDR2 are SGHDT and YYEEEE. The ends lost 3 bases at V and 0 bases at J; junction bases unmatched: 7. The CDR3 contains 17 residues. CDR3 protein: CASSWGTGGVMNTEAFF. CDR3 nucleotides: TGTGCCAGCAGCTGGGGGACAGGGGGTGTCATGAACACTGAAGCTTTCTTT. Complete variable domain (other parts from reference TRBV5-6 and TRBJ1-1): DAGVTQSPTHLIKTRGQQVTLRCSPKSGHDTVSWYQQALGQGPQFIFQYYEEEERQRGNFPDRFSGHQFPNYSSELNVNALLLGDSALYLCASSWGTGGVMNTEAFFGQGTRLTVV.

The CDR3: CASSLLGTANEKLFF. CDR3 DNA sequence: TGCGCCAGCAGCCTCCTCGGGACAGCGAATGAAAAACTGTTTTTT. The J gene is TRBJ1-4, the V gene TRBV5-1; 7 nucleotides align to TRBD1. Germline assignment: CDR1 SGHRS and CDR2 YFSETQ. The CDR3 extends over 15 amino acids. V gave up 4 bases and J gave up 5 bases; unmatched junction bases: 8.

V gene TRBV19 combines with J gene TRBJ1-2; D may be TRBD1 (6 bases). CDR1 and CDR2 from the germline V gene are LNHDA and SQIVND (reference sequence). Trimming pared 5 bases from V and 3 bases from J, leaving 16 bases between. The length of the CDR3 is 15 residues. For the CDR3, the DNA is TGTGCCAGTAGTTCCGCCGGGGGGGCCCACTATGGCTACACCTTC. It translates to CASSSAGGAHYGYTF. Complete variable domain (other parts from reference TRBV19 and TRBJ1-2): DGGITQSPKYLFRKEGQNVTLSCEQNLNHDAMYWYRQDPGQGLRLIYYSQIVNDFQKGDIAEGYSVSREKKESFPLTVTSAQKNPTAFYLCASSSAGGAHYGYTFGSGTRLTVV.

The genes are TRBV10-3 and TRBJ1-2; 8 bases agree with TRBD1. Germline V gives CDR1 ENHRY, CDR2 SYGVKD. Germline trimming cut 4 bases from V and 1 base from J; bases unmatched to any gene: 5. The CDR3 extends over 15 amino acids. The CDR3 coding sequence is TGTGCCATCAGTGTCGCTGGACAGGGTAACTATGGCTACACCTTC. This encodes CAISVAGQGNYGYTF.

The chain joins TRBV19 to TRBJ1-2, with 8 positions matching TRBD1. CDR1 is LNHDA and CDR2 is SQIVND in the germline V gene (reference sequence). The CDR3 contains 15 residues. V gave up 5 bases and J gave up 2 bases; unmatched junction bases: 7. In DNA form, the CDR3 reads TGTGCCAGTAGTGAACACAGGGGGACGAACTATGGCTACACCTTC. This translates into CASSEHRGTNYGYTF.

Only a few counts were recorded for this clone. This rearrangement joins TRBV7-9 to TRBJ1-3, with 7 bases identical to TRBD1. The CDR3 covers 17 residues. Germline V lookup: CDR1 SEHNR, CDR2 FQNEAQ (reference sequence). Trimming took 4 bases from V and 5 from J; bases not matched to a gene: 14. The CDR3 is CASSSSTYRGDRNTIYF. The CDR3 DNA reads TGTGCCAGCAGCTCATCCACTTACAGGGGAGATAGAAACACCATATATTTT.

The sample holds many counts of this clone. CDR3 amino acids: CASSGGGVGYGYTF. The CDR3 region has the DNA TGTGCCAGCAGTGGGGGAGGGGTGGGCTATGGCTACACCTTC. V usage is TRBV6-6 and J usage is TRBJ1-2, with D maybe TRBD1 (5 bases). CDR1 and CDR2 from the germline V gene are MNHNY and SVGAGI (reference sequence). V lost 5 bases and J 4 bases, leaving 14 bases between the germline ends. The CDR3 totals 14 residues.

The V call is TRBV10-2, the J call TRBJ2-1; 8 bases fit TRBD2. Germline V gene sequence: CDR1 WSHSY, CDR2 SAAADI. The junction had 6 bases not matched to a gene; V was cut back by 2 bases and J by 0 bases. CDR3 size: 17 residues. The CDR3 loop is CASSERTSQSSYNEQFF. DNA for the CDR3: TGCGCCAGCAGTGAGCGGACTAGCCAAAGCTCCTACAATGAGCAGTTCTTC.

In its sample, this clone was seen once. This chain uses TRBV7-3 with TRBJ2-7; 16 bases agree with TRBD2. The CDR3 covers 18 residues. The J segment lost 5 bases and the V segment lost 5 bases, leaving 12 bases of the junction unmatched. CDR1 SGHTA and CDR2 FQGTGA come from the germline V gene. Written as DNA, the CDR3 is TGTGCCAGCAGCCCGGGACTAGCGGGGGGGCTGAGTGTCCACGAGCAGTACGTC. Protein: CASSPGLAGGLSVHEQYV.

V is TRBV7-2 and J is TRBJ1-6; D remains unclear. There are 15 residues in the CDR3. With 1 base removed from V and 5 bases from J, the gap between germline ends came to 9 bases. Germline V lookup: CDR1 SGHTA, CDR2 FQGNSA. CDR3 loop: CASSLGAVDNSPLHF. The CDR3 coding sequence is TGTGCCAGCAGCTTAGGGGCCGTAGATAATTCACCCCTCCACTTT.

The genes are TRBV7-9 and TRBJ2-4; 8 nucleotides match TRBD2. This CDR3 is 13 amino acids long. Losses at the gene ends were 3 bases for V and 6 bases for J; bases not matched to a gene: 1. Germline CDR1 SEHNR, CDR2 FQNEAQ (reference sequence). The chain's CDR3 is CASSFRGGNIQYF. CDR3 DNA: TGTGCCAGCAGCTTCCGGGGGGGAAACATTCAGTACTTC.

This chain joins TRBV25-1 and TRBJ1-1; the D gene is possibly TRBD1 (6 bases). The germline CDR1 and CDR2 sequences are MGHDK and SYGVNS. V dropped 3 bases and J dropped 4 bases, with 12 bases sitting between them. The CDR3 covers 14 residues. As DNA, the CDR3 is TGTGCCAGCAGTGACCAGGGGAGACGCACTGAAGCTTTCTTT. Amino acid sequence: CASSDQGRRTEAFF.